This TCR beta chain comes out of a study of T cells in Graves' hyperthyroidism and ophthalmopathy. The V gene lost 5 bases and the J gene lost 0 bases, with 20 bases spanning the gap. This CDR3 is 19 amino acids long. Authors of the study amplified TCR beta CDR3 regions from RNA transcripts. With the HTBI primer set, the TCR CDR3 went through a first round of RT-PCR. TCRdb re-called the multiplex PCR reads through MiXCR, storing one row per CDR3 protein. The sample carries about 420,000 distinct CDR3 sequences, roughly 14% recorded once. This clonotype was found many times. V usage is TRBV12-3 or TRBV12-4 and J usage is TRBJ2-6, with D perhaps given as TRBD1 or TRBD2 (5 bases each). What was sequenced was blood. This sequence was found in a woman aged 18-29 years with Graves' hyperthyroidism. The CDR3 here is CASSLNNGAISSGANVLTF. The CDR3 DNA reads TGTGCCAGCAGTCTTAATAACGGGGCGATTAGCTCTGGGGCCAACGTCCTGACTTTC.